Many counts were recorded for the clone carrying this T cell receptor (beta chain). Its cognate antigen is unknown. This record comes from a study of T-cell reconstitution after alpha-beta-depleted transplantation in children. Overall study results and limits: Reportedly, alpha-beta T cells present about two months post-transplant originated from several hundred expanded clones of graft origin.

Germline assignment: CDR1 DFQATT and CDR2 SNEGSKA (reference sequence). V lost 3 bases, J lost 7 bases, and 6 bases stayed unmatched. The CDR3 sequence is 14 residues long. It was with unique molecular identifiers that the TCRbeta library was prepared. Each CDR3 protein gets one entry after TCRdb re-called the PCR reads with MiXCR. This sample has fewer than 250,000 distinct CDR3 sequences; 6.5% to 10% occur once, and the top ten carry roughly 5.8%. The V and J genes are TRBV20-1 and TRBJ1-6; 7 bases agree with TRBD1. This TCR came from a male patient under 18 who had a stem cell transplant for acute lymphoblastic leukemia, so the T cells may come from the graft donor. This sample comprised PBMCs, mostly from graft donor cells, obtained 180 days after TCRalphabeta/CD19-depleted stem cell transplant. In DNA, the CDR3 is TGCAGTGCTAGGCAGGGGACAGAGAATTCACCCCTCCACTTT. Translated: CSARQGTENSPLHF.